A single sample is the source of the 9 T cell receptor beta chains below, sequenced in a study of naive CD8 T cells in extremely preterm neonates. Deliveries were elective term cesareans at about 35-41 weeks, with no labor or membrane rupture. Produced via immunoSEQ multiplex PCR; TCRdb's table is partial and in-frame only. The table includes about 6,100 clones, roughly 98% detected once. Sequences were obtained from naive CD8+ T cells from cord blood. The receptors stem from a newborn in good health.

The CDR3 DNA is TGTGCCAGCAGCCCCCGGACAGGGGACTACGAGCAGTACTTC. It codes for CASSPRTGDYEQYF. The chain recombines TRBV7-2 with TRBJ2-7, with 9 bases that match TRBD1. CDR1 and CDR2 (germline): SGHTA, FQGNSA. The CDR3 sequence is 14 residues long. Trimming cost V 5 bases and J 3 bases; bases outside gene matches: 5.

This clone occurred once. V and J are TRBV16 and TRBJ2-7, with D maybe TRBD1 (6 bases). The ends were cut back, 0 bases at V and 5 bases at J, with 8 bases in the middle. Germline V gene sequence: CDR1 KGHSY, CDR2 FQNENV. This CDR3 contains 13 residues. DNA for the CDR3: TGTGCCAGCAGCCAATCAACAGGGCACGAGCAGTACTTC. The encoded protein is CASSQSTGHEQYF.

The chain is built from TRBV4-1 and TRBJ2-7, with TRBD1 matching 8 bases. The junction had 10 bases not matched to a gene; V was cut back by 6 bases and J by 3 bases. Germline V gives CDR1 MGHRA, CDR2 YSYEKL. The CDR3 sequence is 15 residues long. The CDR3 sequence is CASRFLGQGGYEQYF. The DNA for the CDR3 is TGCGCCAGCAGATTTTTAGGACAGGGAGGCTACGAGCAGTACTTC.

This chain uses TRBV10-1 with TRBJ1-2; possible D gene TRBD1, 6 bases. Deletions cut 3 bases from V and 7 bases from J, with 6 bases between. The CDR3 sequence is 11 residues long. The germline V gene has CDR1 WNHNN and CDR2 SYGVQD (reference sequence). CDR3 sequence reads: CASSDRGGYTF. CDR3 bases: TGCGCCAGCAGTGACAGGGGTGGCTACACCTTC.

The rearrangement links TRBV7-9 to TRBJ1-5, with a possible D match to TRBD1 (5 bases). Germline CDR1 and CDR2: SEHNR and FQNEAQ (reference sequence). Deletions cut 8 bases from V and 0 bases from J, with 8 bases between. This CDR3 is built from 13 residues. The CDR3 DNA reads TGTGCCAGCCAACAGGATAGCAATCAGCCCCAGCATTTT. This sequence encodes CASQQDSNQPQHF.

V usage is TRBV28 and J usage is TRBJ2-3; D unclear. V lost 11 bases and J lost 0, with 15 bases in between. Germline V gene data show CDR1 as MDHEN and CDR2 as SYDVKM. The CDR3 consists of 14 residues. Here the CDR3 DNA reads TGTGCCTCTCACCGCCAGACTAGCACAGATACGCAGTATTTT. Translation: CASHRQTSTDTQYF. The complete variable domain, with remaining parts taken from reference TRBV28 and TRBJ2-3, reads DVKVTQSSRYLVKRTGEKVFLECVQDMDHENMFWYRQDPGLGLRLIYFSYDVKMKEKGDIPEGYSVSREKKERFSLILESASTNQTSMYLCASHRQTSTDTQYFGPGTRLTVL.

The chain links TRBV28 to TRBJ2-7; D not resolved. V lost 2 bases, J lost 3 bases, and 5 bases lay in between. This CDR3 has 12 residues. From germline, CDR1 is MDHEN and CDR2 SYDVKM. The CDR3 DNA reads TGTGCCAGCAGTTTACCCGGCTACGAGCAGTACTTC. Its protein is CASSLPGYEQYF.

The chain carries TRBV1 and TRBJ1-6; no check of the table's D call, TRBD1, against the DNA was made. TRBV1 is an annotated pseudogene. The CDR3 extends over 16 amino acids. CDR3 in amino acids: CTSSQDQTGDNSPLHF. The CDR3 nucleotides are TGCACCAGCAGCCAAGATCAGACAGGGGATAATTCACCCCTCCACTTT.

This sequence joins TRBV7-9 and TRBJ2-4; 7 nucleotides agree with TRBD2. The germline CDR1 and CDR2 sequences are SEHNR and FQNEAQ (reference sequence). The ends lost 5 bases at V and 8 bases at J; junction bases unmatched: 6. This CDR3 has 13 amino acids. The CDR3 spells CASSPEGGDIQYF. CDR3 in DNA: TGTGCCAGCAGCCCCGAGGGAGGGGACATTCAGTACTTC.